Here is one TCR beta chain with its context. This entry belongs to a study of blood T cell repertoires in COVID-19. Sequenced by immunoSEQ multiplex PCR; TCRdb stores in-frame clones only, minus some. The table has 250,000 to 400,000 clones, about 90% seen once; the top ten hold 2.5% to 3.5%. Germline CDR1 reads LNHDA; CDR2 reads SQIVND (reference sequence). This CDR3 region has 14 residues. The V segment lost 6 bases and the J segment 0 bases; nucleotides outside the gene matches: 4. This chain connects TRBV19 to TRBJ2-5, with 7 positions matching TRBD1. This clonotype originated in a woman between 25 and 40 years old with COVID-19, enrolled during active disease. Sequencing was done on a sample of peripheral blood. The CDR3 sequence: CASSSGGYQETQYF. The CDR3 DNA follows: TGTGCCAGTAGCTCAGGGGGTTACCAAGAGACCCAGTACTTC.